This T cell receptor beta chain comes out of a study of CD8 T cells in Susac syndrome. Random hexamers were used to reverse transcribe 0.5 to 1 ug of RNA. MiXCR, run by TCRdb on the immunoSEQ multiplex PCR reads, gives a single entry per CDR3 protein. In the table there are 120,000 to 150,000 distinct CDR3 sequences, approximately 94% of which are singletons. The CDR3 has 14 amino acids. V lost 1 base and J lost 1, with 10 bases in between. Per the germline V gene, CDR1 is DFQATT and CDR2 is SNEGSKA (reference sequence). Sequencing was done on a sample of CD4+ T cells from PBMCs. The TCR was taken from a human donor with Susac syndrome. V and J are TRBV20-1 and TRBJ2-5, with unresolved D. Here the CDR3 DNA reads TGCAGTGCTAGAGTGGTTTTACCCCAAGAGACCCAGTACTTC. It is translated as CSARVVLPQETQYF.